The rows below give T cell receptor beta chains drawn from one sample of a study of tumor-infiltrating lymphocytes in primary liver carcinoma. TCRdb independently ran MiXCR on the multiplex PCR reads; one entry per CDR3 protein. The sample holds some 320,000 distinct CDR3 sequences, 65% seen once. Sequences were obtained from peripheral blood. These receptor sequences come from a middle-aged man with primary liver carcinoma and hepatitis B virus infection. CDR3s include the opening cysteine and the closing phenylalanine or tryptophan. D genes are given only for firm matches. Clone size is stated in some rows and not others, as once, few, many or a class when expanded.

D: NA; J: TRBJ2-5; V: TRBV5-1; size: many; length: 14; DNA: TGCGCCAGCAGCTTGTCCCCACCCGAGGGGACCCAGTACTTC; CDR3: CASSLSPPEGTQYF
D: TRBD1; J: TRBJ1-5; V: TRBV6-2/TRBV6-3; size: NA; length: 15; DNA: TGTGCCAGCAGTTCCAGACAGGGTATGGATCAGCCCCAGCATTTT; CDR3: CASSSRQGMDQPQHF
D: TRBD1; J: TRBJ2-2; V: TRBV12-3/TRBV12-4; size: once; length: 17; DNA: TGTGCCAACACCCCTACCGACAGGGGGAGCGACACCGGGGAGCTGTTTTTT; CDR3: CANTPTDRGSDTGELFF
D: NA; J: TRBJ1-5; V: TRBV11-3; size: NA; length: 11; DNA: TGTGCCAGCAGTCGCGATCAGGCCCAGCATTTT; CDR3: CASSRDQAQHF
D: TRBD1; J: TRBJ2-1; V: TRBV28; size: NA; length: 15; DNA: TGTGCCAGCAGAATCCTGGGACAGGCACACAATGAGCAGTTCTTC; CDR3: CASRILGQAHNEQFF
D: TRBD2; J: TRBJ2-1; V: TRBV4-2; size: few; length: 16; DNA: TGTGCCAGCAGCCCCGCGGGGGAAAACTCCTACAATGAGCAGTTCTTC; CDR3: CASSPAGENSYNEQFF
D: TRBD2; J: TRBJ2-7; V: TRBV20-1; size: NA; length: 16; DNA: TGCAGTGCTAGAGATACGTCTAGCGGGGGCACCTACGAGCAGTACTTC; CDR3: CSARDTSSGGTYEQYF
D: NA; J: TRBJ2-7; V: TRBV21-1; size: NA; length: 15; DNA: TGTGCCAGCAGCAAAGCAACACAGGGCCCCTACGAGCAGTACTTC; CDR3: CASSKATQGPYEQYF
D: NA; J: TRBJ2-5; V: TRBV18; size: NA; length: 13; DNA: TGTGCCAGCTCACCACGTCAGTCAGAGACCCAGTACTTC; CDR3: CASSPRQSETQYF
D: NA; J: TRBJ2-3; V: TRBV5-1; size: NA; length: 14; DNA: TGCGCCAGCAGCCCGAGGACGTACACAGATACGCAATATTTT; CDR3: CASSPRTYTDTQYF
D: TRBD2; J: TRBJ2-7; V: TRBV5-4; size: NA; length: 15; DNA: TGTGCCAGCAGCTTGAAGGCTAGCGGGAGCCACGAGCAGTACTTC; CDR3: CASSLKASGSHEQYF
D: NA; J: TRBJ2-1; V: TRBV7-9; size: NA; length: 13; DNA: TGTGCCAGCAGCTTAGCGTCCAGCAATGAGCAGTTCTTC; CDR3: CASSLASSNEQFF